Below are 15 T cell receptor beta chains sequenced from a single sample in a study of breast tumors, draining lymph nodes, adjacent tissues. TCRdb re-analysed the multiplex PCR reads in MiXCR, keeping a single row per CDR3 protein. The table includes about 200,000 distinct CDR3 sequences, 34% detected once. Breast cancer patients provided tissue from their axillary draining lymph nodes. The sequencing input was axillary lymph node tissue. These receptors came from a female donor with breast cancer. Some clones in this sample may be carry-over from other donors' samples.

This clonotype was seen a few times. V and J are TRBV30 and TRBJ2-1, with 10 bases fitting TRBD2. Trimming removed 4 bases from V and 5 bases from J; junction bases left unmatched: 8. CDR3 length: 15 amino acids. Germline V lookup: CDR1 GTSNPN, CDR2 SVGIG (reference sequence). The CDR3 DNA reads as TGTGCCTGGATGGGGCTAGCGGGGGCGAACAATGAGCAGTTCTTC. Its translation: CAWMGLAGANNEQFF.

This clonotype was counted only a few times. The chain links TRBV6-1 to TRBJ2-1, with a possible D match to TRBD2 (7 bases). This CDR3 contains 17 residues. V was pared by 5 bases and J by 5 bases, with 22 bases between. Germline lookup yields CDR1 MNHNS and CDR2 SASEGT. The CDR3: CASSYRAGAFGDNEQFF. The CDR3 DNA follows: TGTGCCAGCAGTTATAGGGCGGGGGCCTTCGGGGACAATGAGCAGTTCTTC.

This clonotype appeared many times. The V call is TRBV10-1, the J call TRBJ2-5; D tentatively reads TRBD1 or TRBD2 (6 bases each). CDR1 WNHNN and CDR2 SYGVQD come from the germline V gene (reference sequence). The CDR3 is made up of 14 amino acids. Trimming took off 3 bases at V and 4 bases at J, with 12 bases between the two ends. In DNA form, the CDR3 reads TGCGCCAGCAGTGATAGCGGCAGGGGAGAGACCCAGTACTTC. Translated, it gives CASSDSGRGETQYF.

This clonotype was detected many times. V and J are TRBV2 and TRBJ2-1; 12 nucleotides match TRBD2. The germline gives CDR1 SNHLY, CDR2 FYNNEI. V shed 2 bases and J 6 bases; nucleotides not matched to a gene: 8. This CDR3 comprises 17 residues. As DNA, the CDR3 is TGTGCCAGCAGTGAATCCATGAGGACTAGCGGGACCAATGAGCAGTTCTTC. Encoded protein: CASSESMRTSGTNEQFF.

This clonotype was seen ten or more times. The chain employs TRBV7-2 and TRBJ2-2, with TRBD1 identical over 8 bases. The CDR3 has 15 amino acids. CDR1 and CDR2 from the germline V gene are SGHTA and FQGNSA. The trim removed 5 bases at V and 6 bases at J, leaving 8 bases unmatched. In DNA, the CDR3 is TGTGCCAGCAGCCCCCTGACAGGGGCTTCCGGGGAGCTGTTTTTT. Translating gives CASSPLTGASGELFF. Using reference TRBV7-2 and TRBJ2-2 for the parts outside the CDR3, the full variable domain is GAGVSQSPSNKVTEKGKDVELRCDPISGHTALYWYRQSLGQGLEFLIYFQGNSAPDKSGLPSDRFSAERTGGSVSTLTIQRTQQEDSAVYLCASSPLTGASGELFFGEGSRLTVL.

This clonotype was detected ten times or more. V gene TRBV30 combines with J gene TRBJ1-6; TRBD1 matches 8 bases. The CDR3 contains 13 residues. The trim removed 0 bases at V and 14 bases at J, leaving 6 bases unmatched. Germline values: CDR1 GTSNPN, CDR2 SVGIG (reference sequence). As DNA, the CDR3 is TGTGCCTGGAGTGTAGCAGGGGGCGCGACCCTCCACTTT. Its protein is CAWSVAGGATLHF.

The chain recombines TRBV12-3 or TRBV12-4 with TRBJ2-2; 11 bases are a match to TRBD1. This CDR3 contains 17 residues. The V gene end was trimmed by 4 bases and the J gene end by 6 bases; junction bases not matched to a gene: 10. CDR3 nucleotide sequence: TGTGCCAGCAGTTCCCCCGCCGGGACAGGGGGTCCCGGGGAGCTGTTTTTT. As protein: CASSSPAGTGGPGELFF.

This clonotype was seen ten or more times. The V gene is TRBV15, the J gene TRBJ2-1, with no clear D. The CDR3 loop spans 12 amino acids. Germline values: CDR1 LNHNV, CDR2 YYDKDF (reference sequence). Between the trimmed V and J ends, which lost 0 bases and 4 bases, there was a span of 1 base. The CDR3 reads CATSRDYNEQFF. The CDR3 DNA reads as TGTGCCACCAGCAGAGATTACAATGAGCAGTTCTTC.

This clonotype was recorded at least ten times. The chain employs TRBV7-8 and TRBJ2-2; possible D gene TRBD1, 6 bases. Trimming stripped 5 bases from V and 1 base from J, with 14 bases between. The CDR3 runs 16 residues. Looked up from germline, CDR1 is SGHVS and CDR2 is FQNEAQ. The CDR3 bases are TGTGCCAGCAGCCCCCTCGACAGGAGGAACACCGGGGAGCTGTTTTTT. Amino acid sequence: CASSPLDRRNTGELFF.

This chain joins TRBV18 and TRBJ2-2; 7 positions agree with TRBD1. The CDR3 loop spans 16 amino acids. Germline CDR1 is KGHSH and CDR2 is LQKENI. The V and J ends lost 3 bases and 0 bases, in that order; junction bases with no gene match: 4. The CDR3 DNA reads as TGTGCCAGCTCACCGGACAGGTTTCCGAACACCGGGGAGCTGTTTTTT. Translating it yields CASSPDRFPNTGELFF. Full variable domain (outside the CDR3, taken from reference TRBV18 and TRBJ2-2): NAGVMQNPRHLVRRRGQEARLRCSPMKGHSHVYWYRQLPEEGLKFMVYLQKENIIDESGMPKERFSAEFPKEGPSILRIQQVVRGDSAAYFCASSPDRFPNTGELFFGEGSRLTVL.

Many counts were recorded for this clonotype. The rearrangement uses TRBV19 and TRBJ1-2, with 9 bases identical to TRBD1. Germline V lookup: CDR1 LNHDA, CDR2 SQIVND (reference sequence). The CDR3 runs 16 residues. Unmatched junction bases numbered 8, after V lost 1 base and J lost 5 bases. The CDR3 loop is CASSIGGQGTRYGYTF. CDR3 nucleotides: TGTGCCAGTAGTATAGGCGGACAGGGGACTCGATATGGCTACACCTTC.

The chain links TRBV12-3 or TRBV12-4 to TRBJ1-5, with 10 bases lining up with TRBD1. CDR3 length: 16 amino acids. V gave up 5 bases and J gave up 2 bases; unmatched junction bases: 6. The CDR3 DNA sequence: TGTGCCAGCAGTGCCGAGACAGGGGGCCGCAATCAGCCCCAGCATTTT. It yields the protein CASSAETGGRNQPQHF.

The count of this clonotype is one. One base away lies a much larger clone, so this may be a sequencing read error. The J gene is TRBJ2-3, the V gene TRBV5-1; the D call may be TRBD1 or TRBD2 (5 bases each). This CDR3 has 14 residues. The germline gives CDR1 SGHRS, CDR2 YFSETQ. The CDR3 protein is CAGSTVGGTDTQYF. The CDR3 DNA reads TGCGCCGGCAGCACGGTGGGGGGCACAGATACGCAGTATTTT.

This clonotype was observed many times. The chain carries TRBV6-4 and TRBJ2-3; D might be TRBD2 (6 bases). CDR3 size: 15 residues. Per the germline V gene, CDR1 is MRHNA and CDR2 is SNTAGT. V dropped 3 bases and J dropped 3 bases, with 13 bases sitting between them. The CDR3, as DNA: TGTGCCAGCAGTGAAAGTCCAGGAGGGACAGATACGCAGTATTTT. This sequence encodes CASSESPGGTDTQYF.

The genes are TRBV11-2 and TRBJ2-5; TRBD1 or TRBD2 may be the D gene (5 bases each). Germline V lookup: CDR1 SGHAT, CDR2 FQNNGV. The V gene lost 4 bases and the J gene lost 1 base, with 19 bases spanning the gap. This CDR3 is built from 17 residues. CDR3 loop: CASSSRVNWDVQETQYF. The DNA for the CDR3 is TGTGCCAGCAGCTCAAGGGTTAATTGGGACGTCCAAGAGACCCAGTACTTC.